The 32 T cell receptor beta chains below come from one sample, sequenced in a study of blood T cells in healthy people across ages. Through a sample-barcoded 5' primer and a J-beta primer mix, a second PCR was run for roughly 6 to 12 cycles. TCRdb ran MiXCR on the 5' RACE reads and lists one entry per CDR3 protein. The repertoire holds 650,000 to 800,000 distinct CDR3 sequences, with 44% as singletons. The sequencing input was blood. These receptors originate from a man aged 55-75 years in good health.

The chain employs TRBV12-3 or TRBV12-4 and TRBJ2-1; D is tentatively TRBD1 or TRBD2 (5 bases each). This CDR3 contains 13 residues. V was cut by 6 bases and J by 10 bases, with 16 bases left in between. The CDR3 region has the DNA TGTGCCAGCAGCCCCCTGGGGGTGTGGGAGCAGTTCTTC. This translates into CASSPLGVWEQFF.

This clonotype was observed a few times. This chain uses TRBV25-1 with TRBJ2-7; 9 bases line up with TRBD1. Trimming removed 3 bases from V and 6 bases from J; junction bases left unmatched: 6. The CDR3 extends over 14 amino acids. Germline V lookup: CDR1 MGHDK, CDR2 SYGVNS. This chain's CDR3 is CASSEVGQGGEQYF. The CDR3, as DNA: TGTGCCAGCAGTGAGGTGGGACAGGGTGGCGAGCAGTACTTC.

As regards this clonotype: Its ends do not fully match the called genes, so a read error is possible. The chain employs TRBV20-1 and TRBJ1-5, with TRBD1 identical over 8 bases. The CDR3 sequence is 13 residues long. Per the germline V gene, CDR1 is DFQATT and CDR2 is SNEGSKA (reference sequence). The CDR3 spells CSATGTGKQPQHF. The CDR3 nucleotides are TGCAGTGCAACCGGGACAGGCAAGCAGCCCCAGCATTTT.

CDR3 in amino acids: CASSLFASGGAGDTQYF. The DNA for the CDR3 is TGTGCCAGCAGCTTATTCGCTAGCGGGGGGGCAGGAGATACGCAGTATTTT. The V and J genes are TRBV7-6 and TRBJ2-3; 12 bases agree with TRBD2. V lost 2 bases and J lost 5; bases outside the gene matches: 8. Per the germline V gene, CDR1 is SGHVS and CDR2 is FNYEAQ. The CDR3 runs to 17 residues.

The V and J genes are TRBV5-6 and TRBJ2-3; D is possibly TRBD1 or TRBD2 (5 bases each). CDR1 and CDR2 from the germline V gene are SGHDT and YYEEEE. This CDR3 region has 11 residues. Deletions cut 3 bases from V and 14 bases from J, with 13 bases between. The CDR3 sequence: CASSSGPGRYF. For the CDR3, the DNA is TGTGCCAGCAGCTCGGGACCCGGCAGGTATTTT. The full variable domain, rest sourced from reference TRBV5-6 and TRBJ2-3, is DAGVTQSPTHLIKTRGQQVTLRCSPKSGHDTVSWYQQALGQGPQFIFQYYEEEERQRGNFPDRFSGHQFPNYSSELNVNALLLGDSALYLCASSSGPGRYFGPGTRLTVL.

This clonotype turned up a few times. The genes are TRBV5-1 and TRBJ1-2; no definite D call. Germline CDR1 is SGHRS and CDR2 is YFSETQ. Trimming removed 0 bases at V and 3 bases at J, with 9 bases between. The CDR3 totals 14 residues. The CDR3 DNA follows: TGCGCCAGCAGCTTGGATCCGTCTTACTATGGCTACACCTTC. Translation: CASSLDPSYYGYTF.

Here the CDR3 reads CASRYRDSRTDTQYF. Written as DNA, the CDR3 is TGTGCCAGCAGGTACCGGGACAGCCGCACAGATACGCAGTATTTT. The V gene is TRBV6-6, the J gene TRBJ2-3, with TRBD1 matching 7 bases. The J segment lost 1 base and the V segment lost 6 bases, leaving 7 bases of the junction unmatched. Germline V lookup: CDR1 MNHNY, CDR2 SVGAGI (reference sequence). CDR3 length equals 15 residues.

This sequence joins TRBV7-2 and TRBJ2-3; 7 bases align to TRBD1. Trimming cost V 1 base and J 2 bases; bases outside gene matches: 3. Germline V gene data show CDR1 as SGHTA and CDR2 as FQGNSA. This CDR3 contains 15 residues. The CDR3 loop reads CASSLEGANTDTQYF. The CDR3, as DNA: TGTGCCAGCAGCTTAGAGGGGGCAAACACAGATACGCAGTATTTT.

This clonotype occurred a few times. The chain uses TRBV4-3 and TRBJ1-1; a possible D gene is TRBD1 (5 bases). V dropped 7 bases and J dropped 4 bases, with 16 bases sitting between them. The CDR3 sequence is 14 residues long. The germline CDR1 and CDR2 sequences are LGHNA and YSLEER. Here the CDR3 DNA reads TGCGCCAGCACCCTTGGCATGGGGGGCACTGAAGCTTTCTTT. Translated, it gives CASTLGMGGTEAFF.

This clonotype was observed a few times. The chain employs TRBV6-5 and TRBJ1-6, with 7 bases that match TRBD1. This CDR3 comprises 14 residues. Germline V gene sequence: CDR1 MNHEY, CDR2 SVGAGI. V was clipped by 5 bases and J by 9 bases; unmatched bases: 7. The CDR3 protein is CASSLQGRGSPLHF. CDR3 DNA sequence: TGTGCCAGCAGTCTACAGGGGAGGGGTTCACCCCTCCACTTT.

The chain employs TRBV28 and TRBJ2-3; D call uncertain. Between the trimmed V and J ends, which lost 5 bases and 2 bases, there was a span of 17 bases. Germline CDR1 reads MDHEN; CDR2 reads SYDVKM. This CDR3 contains 16 residues. CDR3 DNA: TGTGCCAGCAGTGTCTCATCCGGGCCCAACACAGATACGCAGTATTTT. Protein product: CASSVSSGPNTDTQYF.

The chain employs TRBV6-1 and TRBJ2-2; a weak D match, TRBD1 (5 bases). Germline V lookup: CDR1 MNHNS, CDR2 SASEGT. Trimming removed 2 bases at V and 7 bases at J, with 11 bases between. The CDR3 consists of 14 residues. The CDR3 nucleotides are TGTGCCAGCAGTGAAAAAGGGGTGGACGGGGAGCTGTTTTTT. Its translation is CASSEKGVDGELFF.

This clonotype was observed at least ten times. The chain combines TRBV7-2 with TRBJ2-5, with D tentatively TRBD1 (6 bases). The CDR3 is 17 residues long. Germline CDR1 SGHTA, CDR2 FQGNSA. Between the trimmed V and J ends, which lost 2 bases and 3 bases, there was a span of 19 bases. CDR3 amino acids: CASSLRAQGWEKETQYF. The CDR3 DNA is TGTGCCAGCAGCTTAAGAGCCCAGGGGTGGGAGAAAGAGACCCAGTACTTC.

The chain couples TRBV15 to TRBJ2-4; D unclear. V lost 1 base and J 1 base, leaving 2 bases between the germline ends. There are 13 residues in the CDR3. Germline V gene sequence: CDR1 LNHNV, CDR2 YYDKDF (reference sequence). The CDR3 nucleotides read TGTGCCACCAGCAGAGGTGCCAAAAACATTCAGTACTTC. Translation gives CATSRGAKNIQYF.

This clonotype was counted between two and nine times. The chain uses TRBV6-5 and TRBJ1-1, with TRBD1 matching 9 bases. The CDR3 has 15 amino acids. Germline values: CDR1 MNHEY, CDR2 SVGAGI. V lost 2 bases to trimming and J lost 3 bases; unmatched junction nucleotides: 4. DNA for the CDR3: TGTGCCAGCAGTTACGACGACAGGGGGGACACTGAAGCTTTCTTT. Its protein product is CASSYDDRGDTEAFF.

J is TRBJ2-6 and V is TRBV27; 7 bases match TRBD1. In germline, CDR1 is MNHEY, CDR2 SMNVEV (reference sequence). There are 15 residues in the CDR3. The junction had 3 bases not matched to a gene; V was cut back by 5 bases and J by 2 bases. The CDR3 nucleotides read TGTGCCAGCAGTACAGGGGTCACTGGGGCCAACGTCCTGACTTTC. Amino acids: CASSTGVTGANVLTF.

The genes are TRBV4-3 and TRBJ2-2; a weak D match, TRBD1 (6 bases). The CDR3 is 14 amino acids. Germline CDR1 reads LGHNA; CDR2 reads YSLEER. V was pared by 3 bases and J by 6 bases, with 11 bases between. Written as DNA, the CDR3 is TGCGCCAGCAGCCAGAGGTGGGGGCCCGGGGAGCTGTTTTTT. Translated, it gives CASSQRWGPGELFF.

This clonotype was detected ten times or more. The V call is TRBV5-1, the J call TRBJ2-7, with D perhaps TRBD1 (6 bases). Germline CDR1 and CDR2: SGHRS and YFSETQ. The CDR3 totals 17 residues. With 0 bases removed from V and 1 base from J, the gap between germline ends came to 17 bases. CDR3 residues: CASSLEQGTLSSYEQYF. Here the CDR3 DNA reads TGCGCCAGCAGCTTGGAACAGGGTACTCTTTCGTCCTACGAGCAGTACTTC.

V gene TRBV20-1 combines with J gene TRBJ2-1; D ambiguous. The DNA end is more similar to TRBJ2-7, so the J call may be wrong. This CDR3 is 15 amino acids long. Germline lookup yields CDR1 DFQATT and CDR2 SNEGSKA (reference sequence). The CDR3, as DNA: TGCAGTGCTAGAGCCGCCCACATTTCCTACAATGAGCAGTACTTC. It translates to CSARAAHISYNEQYF.

The rearrangement uses TRBV6-1 and TRBJ2-3; 9 bases align to TRBD2. CDR3 size: 14 residues. In germline, CDR1 is MNHNS, CDR2 SASEGT. V lost 7 bases and J lost 4; bases outside the gene matches: 6. This CDR3 reads CASTERGAPDTQYF. The CDR3 DNA reads as TGTGCCAGCACCGAGCGGGGGGCCCCAGATACGCAGTATTTT.

The genes are TRBV9 and TRBJ2-2; TRBD2 matches at 9 bases. Germline V gene lookup returns CDR1 SGDLS and CDR2 YYNGEE. The CDR3 totals 16 residues. Germline trimming cut 4 bases from V and 4 bases from J; bases unmatched to any gene: 8. The CDR3: CASSPVGTSSTGELFF. CDR3 in DNA: TGTGCCAGCAGCCCTGTAGGGACTAGCTCCACCGGGGAGCTGTTTTTT.

This clonotype was picked up a small number of times. The chain has TRBV20-1 and TRBJ1-3, with D possibly TRBD1 on 5 matching bases. Germline CDR1 and CDR2: DFQATT and SNEGSKA (reference sequence). The V gene lost 8 bases and the J gene lost 0 bases, with 11 bases spanning the gap. The CDR3 sequence is 13 residues long. The CDR3 loop is CSSGPNSGNTIYF. CDR3 bases: TGCAGTTCGGGACCGAACTCTGGAAACACCATATATTTT.

In its sample, this clonotype was seen a few times. The CDR3 nucleotides read TGTGCCAGCAGCTTCGGGACTCATTACAATGAGCAGTTCTTC. The encoded protein is CASSFGTHYNEQFF. This rearrangement joins TRBV5-6 to TRBJ2-1, with D possibly being TRBD2 (6 bases). The V end was cut by 2 bases, the J end by 4 bases, with 10 bases between. The CDR3 is 14 amino acids. Per germline, CDR1 SGHDT and CDR2 YYEEEE.

The chain links TRBV3-1 to TRBJ2-5; the match to TRBD2 covers 12 bases. V lost 4 bases and J lost 5; bases outside the gene matches: 8. This CDR3 is built from 16 residues. The V gene's germline CDR1 is LGHDT and CDR2 YNNKEL (reference sequence). CDR3 DNA: TGTGCCAGCAGCCCCCTACTAGCGGGGGGCGGGGAGACCCAGTACTTC. It codes for CASSPLLAGGGETQYF.

This clonotype was detected only once. This rearrangement joins TRBV6-5 to TRBJ1-1; D may be TRBD1 (5 bases). Germline-derived CDR1 and CDR2 are MNHEY and SVGAGI. There are 15 residues in the CDR3. V dropped 2 bases and J dropped 1 base, with 11 bases sitting between them. The CDR3 spells CASSYGGDANTEAFF. DNA for the CDR3: TGTGCCAGCAGTTACGGTGGGGACGCGAACACTGAAGCTTTCTTT.

This rearrangement joins TRBV7-9 to TRBJ2-2, with D unclear. The germline gives CDR1 SEHNR, CDR2 FQNEAQ (reference sequence). Between the trimmed V and J ends, which lost 1 base and 0 bases, there was a span of 18 bases. This CDR3 is built from 19 residues. The CDR3 DNA is TGTGCCAGCAGCTTAGAGAGACGTTCCCTATCGCCGAACACCGGGGAGCTGTTTTTT. This sequence encodes CASSLERRSLSPNTGELFF. Filled out from reference TRBV7-9 and TRBJ2-2, the complete variable domain reads DTGVSQNPRHKITKRGQNVTFRCDPISEHNRLYWYRQTLGQGPEFLTYFQNEAQLEKSRLLSDRFSAERPKGSFSTLEIQRTEQGDSAMYLCASSLERRSLSPNTGELFFGEGSRLTVL.

The chain uses TRBV29-1 and TRBJ2-7; 10 nucleotides align to TRBD2. The end of the DNA fits TRBJ2-5 better, so the J call may be wrong. This CDR3 comprises 15 residues. Germline CDR1 and CDR2: SQVTM and ANQGSEA. DNA for the CDR3: TGCAGCGTTGAGGGTCTAGCGGGAGTGGTGGAGACCCAGTACTTC. Protein sequence: CSVEGLAGVVETQYF.

The rearrangement joins TRBV29-1 to TRBJ2-5; possible D gene TRBD2, 5 bases. The germline CDR1 and CDR2 sequences are SQVTM and ANQGSEA. V was pared by 4 bases and J by 2 bases, with 8 bases between. The CDR3 covers 12 residues. In DNA, the CDR3 is TGCAGCGTTGCCGGGATTCAAGAGACCCAGTACTTC. It encodes CSVAGIQETQYF.

This clonotype was observed at least ten times. V gene TRBV20-1 combines with J gene TRBJ2-7; D is possibly TRBD1 (6 bases). The V and J ends lost 2 bases and 5 bases respectively, with 13 bases between them. From germline, CDR1 is DFQATT and CDR2 SNEGSKA (reference sequence). CDR3 length: 13 residues. The CDR3: CSARYRATDEQYF. Written as DNA, the CDR3 is TGCAGTGCTAGATACAGGGCGACCGACGAGCAGTACTTC.

The chain employs TRBV20-1 and TRBJ2-1; TRBD2 matches 11 bases. Matching the DNA end better, TRBJ2-7 makes the J call doubtful. This CDR3 region has 16 residues. Per the germline V gene, CDR1 is DFQATT and CDR2 is SNEGSKA (reference sequence). The CDR3 reads CSARLLAGGSYNEQYF. In nucleotides, the CDR3 is TGCAGTGCACGCCTTCTAGCGGGGGGTTCCTACAATGAGCAGTACTTC.

Only a few counts were recorded for this clonotype. The chain recombines TRBV20-1 with TRBJ2-7, with 7 bases fitting TRBD1. This CDR3 comprises 14 residues. Germline lookup yields CDR1 DFQATT and CDR2 SNEGSKA (reference sequence). V was clipped by 0 bases and J by 2 bases; unmatched bases: 4. The CDR3 region has the DNA TGCAGTGCTAGAGAACAGGGGCGTCCCTACGAGCAGTACTTC. It is translated as CSAREQGRPYEQYF.

In its sample, this clonotype was seen a few times. The chain carries TRBV7-8 and TRBJ2-5; 7 bases map to TRBD2. The DNA end lines up better with TRBJ2-7; the J call may be wrong. This CDR3 spans 17 amino acids. CDR1 and CDR2 (germline): SGHVS, FQNEAQ. The CDR3 reads CASSLAGGQGYSYEQYF. CDR3 bases: TGTGCCAGCAGCTTAGCGGGAGGGCAGGGCTACTCCTACGAGCAGTACTTC.